The 21 T cell receptor beta chains presented below share a single source sample, sequenced in a study of blood T cell repertoires in COVID-19. Assay: immunoSEQ multiplex PCR; the TCRdb copy retains only in-frame clones and omits some. The sample yields some 220,000 clones, 85% seen once. Sequences were obtained from peripheral blood. These receptors originate from a woman aged 55 to 70 with active or convalescent COVID-19.

The rearrangement links TRBV5-1 to TRBJ2-2, with TRBD1 identical over 8 bases. The CDR3 sequence is 13 residues long. The V gene's germline CDR1 is SGHRS and CDR2 YFSETQ. J gave up 7 bases and V 4 bases, and 3 bases lay outside the gene matches. The CDR3 protein is CASSLTGDGELFF. The CDR3 nucleotides read TGCGCCAGCAGCCTGACAGGGGACGGGGAGCTGTTTTTT.

The chain joins TRBV18 to TRBJ2-2; perhaps TRBD1 as D (5 bases). The CDR3 loop spans 16 amino acids. CDR1 and CDR2 (germline): KGHSH, LQKENI. Trimming took 1 base from V and 0 from J, leaving 9 bases between them. This chain's CDR3 is CASSPRSRANTGELFF. The DNA for the CDR3 is TGTGCCAGCTCACCACGGAGCAGGGCGAACACCGGGGAGCTGTTTTTT.

The gene calls are TRBV11-2 and TRBJ1-5; 11 bases align to TRBD1. The CDR3 covers 16 residues. Per germline, CDR1 SGHAT and CDR2 FQNNGV. The V gene end was trimmed by 4 bases and the J gene end by 3 bases; junction bases not matched to a gene: 5. The CDR3 here is CASSSRTGGYNQPQHF. The CDR3, as DNA: TGTGCCAGCAGCTCCAGGACAGGGGGCTACAATCAGCCCCAGCATTTT.

The rearrangement uses TRBV10-2 and TRBJ2-5, with TRBD2 identical over 8 bases. The CDR3 covers 15 residues. Trimming at V came to 2 bases and at J to 4 bases, leaving 6 bases not matched to a gene. CDR1 WSHSY and CDR2 SAAADI come from the germline V gene. CDR3: CASSEKSGGRETQYF. As DNA, the CDR3 is TGCGCCAGCAGTGAGAAGTCGGGGGGGCGAGAGACCCAGTACTTC.

V is TRBV19 and J is TRBJ1-2, with 7 bases aligning to TRBD1. V lost 6 bases and J lost 4; bases outside the gene matches: 2. Germline V gene data show CDR1 as LNHDA and CDR2 as SQIVND (reference sequence). The CDR3 has 12 amino acids. The CDR3 nucleotides read TGTGCCAGTAGGGGGACAGTCTATGGCTACACCTTC. Protein: CASRGTVYGYTF.

This clone has more than one count but fewer than ten. The CDR3 reads CATSRGPTGASSYEQYF. For the CDR3, the DNA is TGTGCCACCAGCAGAGGGCCCACAGGTGCGAGCTCCTACGAGCAGTACTTC. The J gene is TRBJ2-7, the V gene TRBV15; D might be TRBD1 (5 bases). Trimming took off 1 base at V and 0 bases at J, with 16 bases between the two ends. CDR1 is LNHNV, CDR2 YYDKDF, per germline (reference sequence). This CDR3 is 17 amino acids long.

V gene TRBV6-1 combines with J gene TRBJ1-5; D is possibly TRBD1 (5 bases). The V and J ends lost 5 bases and 4 bases respectively, with 12 bases between them. Germline loops: CDR1 MNHNS, CDR2 SASEGT. The CDR3 sequence is 14 residues long. This CDR3 reads CASSSGEGNQPQHF. CDR3 DNA: TGTGCCAGCAGTTCCGGGGAGGGGAATCAGCCCCAGCATTTT.

This rearrangement joins TRBV30 to TRBJ1-2; TRBD1 is a possible D gene (6 bases). V lost 2 bases and J 2 bases, leaving 15 bases between the germline ends. The CDR3 consists of 15 residues. Germline V CDR1 and CDR2: GTSNPN, SVGIG (reference sequence). CDR3 nucleotides: TGTGCCTGGAGTCAACCCTCGGACAGAAACTATGGCTACACCTTC. Its protein product is CAWSQPSDRNYGYTF.

The V and J genes are TRBV2 and TRBJ1-5; unclear D gene. The CDR3 consists of 14 residues. Germline CDR1 and CDR2: SNHLY and FYNNEI. V was pared by 6 bases and J by 3 bases, with 12 bases between. For the CDR3, the DNA is TGTGCCAGCAGGGGCCAGCCAAACAATCAGCCCCAGCATTTT. Its translation: CASRGQPNNQPQHF.

CDR3 residues: CASSVSVSGGVNTGELFF. The CDR3 coding sequence is TGTGCCAGCAGCGTATCGGTTAGCGGGGGAGTGAACACCGGGGAGCTGTTTTTT. The chain joins TRBV9 to TRBJ2-2, with 9 bases matching TRBD2. The trim removed 1 base at V and 1 base at J, leaving 8 bases unmatched. From germline, CDR1 is SGDLS and CDR2 YYNGEE. This CDR3 is built from 18 residues.

This clone was counted a few times. V gene TRBV6-6 combines with J gene TRBJ1-6; tentatively, D is TRBD1 (5 bases). The length of the CDR3 is 12 residues. In germline, CDR1 is MNHNY, CDR2 SVGAGI (reference sequence). V lost 11 bases and J lost 7, with 12 bases in between. The CDR3 sequence is CAVRGGNSPLHF. CDR3 coding DNA: TGTGCCGTCCGGGGGGGAAATTCACCCCTCCACTTT.

V and J are TRBV3-1 (or the pseudogene TRBV3-2) and TRBJ2-1; 8 nucleotides align to TRBD1. V lost 4 bases to trimming and J lost 7 bases; unmatched junction nucleotides: 15. CDR1 is LGHDT, CDR2 YNNKEL, per germline (reference sequence). The CDR3 is 17 amino acids. The CDR3 loop reads CASSRKLGQGVVNEQFF. The CDR3 coding sequence is TGTGCCAGCAGCCGAAAGCTAGGACAGGGTGTTGTGAATGAGCAGTTCTTC.

The chain carries TRBV27 and TRBJ1-5; weak D call: TRBD1 (5 bases). CDR1 is MNHEY and CDR2 is SMNVEV in the germline V gene (reference sequence). V lost 2 bases and J lost 7, with 12 bases in between. The CDR3 extends over 14 amino acids. The CDR3 loop reads CASSLGGLKQPQHF. In DNA, the CDR3 is TGTGCCAGCAGTTTAGGGGGGTTAAAGCAGCCCCAGCATTTT.

J is TRBJ2-5 and V is TRBV5-1; 12 nucleotides match TRBD2. The ends lost 2 bases at V and 4 bases at J; junction bases unmatched: 3. Germline CDR1 is SGHRS and CDR2 is YFSETQ. The CDR3 length is 15 residues. DNA for the CDR3: TGCGCCAGCAGCTTACTAGCGGGGGGCGTAGAGACCCAGTACTTC. It encodes CASSLLAGGVETQYF. Looking up the rest from reference TRBV5-1 and TRBJ2-5 gives the full variable domain: KAGVTQTPRYLIKTRGQQVTLSCSPISGHRSVSWYQQTPGQGLQFLFEYFSETQRNKGNFPGRFSGRQFSNSRSEMNVSTLELGDSALYLCASSLLAGGVETQYFGPGTRLLVL.

The count of this clone is one. The gene calls are TRBV10-3 and TRBJ1-2, with 8 bases lining up with TRBD1. The CDR3 extends over 14 amino acids. V shed 6 bases and J 5 bases; nucleotides not matched to a gene: 8. Germline CDR1 reads ENHRY; CDR2 reads SYGVKD. CDR3 amino acids: CAIRTDRGGYGYTF. CDR3 nucleotides: TGTGCCATCAGAACCGACAGGGGCGGGTATGGCTACACCTTC.

This chain joins TRBV11-3 and TRBJ2-7; 8 bases line up with TRBD1. Trimming took 10 bases from V and 3 from J; bases not matched to a gene: 8. CDR1 SGHNT and CDR2 YENEEA come from the germline V gene. There are 13 residues in the CDR3. CDR3 region: CANGGRGHYEQYV. The CDR3 DNA sequence: TGTGCCAACGGGGGCAGGGGGCACTACGAGCAGTACGTC.

The chain employs TRBV15 and TRBJ1-5; no clear D gene. The CDR3 totals 15 residues. V dropped 0 bases and J dropped 0 bases, with 6 bases sitting between them. Germline CDR1 reads LNHNV; CDR2 reads YYDKDF (reference sequence). The CDR3 DNA follows: TGTGCCACCAGCAGAGATCCTAATAGCAATCAGCCCCAGCATTTT. Encoded protein: CATSRDPNSNQPQHF.

This sequence joins TRBV10-3 and TRBJ1-5, with D possibly TRBD1 on 6 matching bases. The CDR3 loop spans 15 amino acids. V dropped 2 bases and J dropped 2 bases, with 10 bases sitting between them. The germline V gene encodes CDR1 ENHRY and CDR2 SYGVKD. CDR3 amino acids: CAISETGSGNQPQHF. CDR3 sequence (DNA): TGTGCCATCAGTGAGACAGGGTCGGGCAATCAGCCCCAGCATTTT.

The chain recombines TRBV6-2 or TRBV6-3 with TRBJ2-3, with a weak D call TRBD2 (5 bases). This CDR3 is built from 14 residues. Looked up from germline, CDR1 is MNHEY and CDR2 is SVGEGT. The V end lost 7 bases, the J end lost 0 bases, and 11 bases lay between the germline ends. CDR3: CASTPSPSTDTQYF. The CDR3 region has the DNA TGTGCCAGCACCCCTAGCCCTAGCACAGATACGCAGTATTTT.

This clone was seen once. The CDR3 region is CASTMGRGTSTDTQYF. Written as DNA, the CDR3 is TGTGCCAGTACCATGGGTAGGGGTACTAGCACAGATACGCAGTATTTT. The chain has TRBV19 and TRBJ2-3; TRBD1 is a possible D gene (5 bases). With 7 bases removed from V and 0 bases from J, the gap between germline ends came to 17 bases. This CDR3 contains 16 residues. Germline CDR1 LNHDA, CDR2 SQIVND (reference sequence).

The V gene is TRBV28, the J gene TRBJ1-4; 12 bases are shared with TRBD1. CDR1 MDHEN and CDR2 SYDVKM come from the germline V gene. The CDR3 is 17 residues long. V was clipped by 6 bases and J by 3 bases; unmatched bases: 8. CDR3 amino acids: CASRGGQGAYSNEKLFF. Written as DNA, the CDR3 is TGTGCCAGCAGGGGGGGACAGGGGGCTTATTCTAATGAAAAACTGTTTTTT.